These 9 T cell receptor beta chains came from one sample sequenced in a study of T cell responses to AZD1222 COVID-19 vaccine. Sequencing used immunoSEQ multiplex PCR; TCRdb keeps in-frame clones, though not all of them. The table includes 150,000 to 200,000 clones, roughly 93% detected once. Material: peripheral blood, obtained on day 0 of AZD1222 vaccination. These receptors came from an adult in good health.

The V gene is TRBV5-6, the J gene TRBJ1-1, with no clear D. The CDR3 has 13 residues. Trimming took 2 bases from V and 1 from J, leaving 6 bases between them. From germline, CDR1 is SGHDT and CDR2 YYEEEE. The CDR3 protein is CASSFVGNTEAFF. DNA of the CDR3: TGTGCCAGCAGCTTCGTCGGGAACACTGAAGCTTTCTTT.

The chain couples TRBV27 to TRBJ2-7; TRBD1 matches 7 bases. The CDR3 loop spans 16 amino acids. Germline V gene lookup returns CDR1 MNHEY and CDR2 SMNVEV (reference sequence). Trimming at V came to 5 bases and at J to 4 bases, leaving 14 bases not matched to a gene. The DNA of the CDR3 is TGTGCCAGCAGTCCCGTCAGAGGGGGCATTCAGTACGAGCAGTACTTC. Its translation is CASSPVRGGIQYEQYF.

In this sample, this clone turned up once. The gene calls are TRBV28 and TRBJ1-4, with D maybe TRBD1 (6 bases). With 6 bases removed from V and 8 bases from J, the gap between germline ends came to 19 bases. This CDR3 is 15 amino acids long. The V gene's germline CDR1 is MDHEN and CDR2 SYDVKM. CDR3 in DNA: TGTGCCAGCAGGGGGGCTGGGGCGGCTCAGGAAAAACTGTTTTTT. Encoded protein: CASRGAGAAQEKLFF.

The gene calls are TRBV7-9 and TRBJ2-7; 7 bases line up with TRBD2. Unmatched junction bases numbered 11, after V lost 4 bases and J lost 5 bases. This CDR3 has 15 residues. Germline CDR1 reads SEHNR; CDR2 reads FQNEAQ (reference sequence). The CDR3: CASSSKGGAGDEQYF. The CDR3 DNA sequence: TGTGCCAGCAGCTCCAAGGGCGGGGCGGGGGACGAGCAGTACTTC. Looking up the rest from reference TRBV7-9 and TRBJ2-7 gives the full variable domain: DTGVSQNPRHKITKRGQNVTFRCDPISEHNRLYWYRQTLGQGPEFLTYFQNEAQLEKSRLLSDRFSAERPKGSFSTLEIQRTEQGDSAMYLCASSSKGGAGDEQYFGPGTRLTVT.

The chain carries TRBV5-1 and TRBJ1-2; D gene unclear. V gave up 2 bases and J gave up 8 bases, with 16 bases separating them. The CDR3 has 14 amino acids. Per the germline V gene, CDR1 is SGHRS and CDR2 is YFSETQ. CDR3 in amino acids: CASSFFYPSDGYTF. The DNA of the CDR3 is TGCGCCAGCAGCTTCTTCTACCCTTCGGACGGCTACACCTTC.

The chain is built from TRBV7-2 and TRBJ1-2; 7 bases agree with TRBD1. Germline-derived CDR1 and CDR2 are SGHTA and FQGNSA. The junction had 3 bases not matched to a gene; V was cut back by 3 bases and J by 5 bases. This CDR3 is 13 amino acids long. The CDR3 reads CASSFGQAYGYTF. In DNA form, the CDR3 reads TGTGCCAGCAGCTTTGGACAGGCTTATGGCTACACCTTC. Together with reference TRBV7-2 and TRBJ1-2, the CDR3 gives the full variable domain: GAGVSQSPSNKVTEKGKDVELRCDPISGHTALYWYRQSLGQGLEFLIYFQGNSAPDKSGLPSDRFSAERTGGSVSTLTIQRTQQEDSAVYLCASSFGQAYGYTFGSGTRLTVV.

J is TRBJ1-1 and V is TRBV7-3; D remains unclear. Trimming took 4 bases from V and 7 from J, leaving 13 bases between them. This CDR3 region has 13 residues. From germline, CDR1 is SGHTA and CDR2 FQGTGA. The CDR3 spells CASSSRAVDEAFF. CDR3 DNA sequence: TGTGCCAGCAGCTCTCGGGCCGTAGATGAAGCTTTCTTT.

J is TRBJ2-3 and V is TRBV11-2; 8 bases match TRBD2. This CDR3 has 14 residues. Trimming took 3 bases from V and 4 from J; bases not matched to a gene: 3. Germline loops: CDR1 SGHAT, CDR2 FQNNGV. The CDR3 is CASSFTSGPDTQYF. CDR3 bases: TGTGCCAGCAGCTTTACTAGCGGACCAGATACGCAGTATTTT.

In its sample, this clone was seen once. The V call is TRBV3-1 (or the pseudogene TRBV3-2), the J call TRBJ1-3, with unresolved D. The CDR3 has 13 amino acids. Germline V gene data show CDR1 as LGHDT and CDR2 as YNNKEL (reference sequence). Trimming took 2 bases from V and 0 from J, leaving 2 bases between them. CDR3 region: CASSQTSGNTIYF. The DNA for the CDR3 is TGTGCCAGCAGCCAAACCTCTGGAAACACCATATATTTT.